Listed below are T cell receptor beta chains from one sample, sequenced in a study of shared clonotypes between healthy human individuals. Only in-frame clones appear in the TCRdb table, and some are missing; sequencing was by immunoSEQ multiplex PCR. The profile shows roughly 660,000 clones, less than 95% of them singletons. Sequenced sample: memory CD8+ T cells from PBMCs. The receptors come from a man between 18 and 35 years old in good health. Some clones in this sample may be carry-over from other donors' samples. Both conserved end residues are part of each CDR3. The D gene is left open where the match is weak.

cdr3_length	j_call	d_call	v_call	cdr3_aa
15	TRBJ1-2	-	TRBV14	CASSQDVTGLYGYTF
15	TRBJ1-5	-	TRBV4-3	CASSQVRDSNQPQHF
16	TRBJ2-5	TRBD2	TRBV4-3	CASSPSAGGRLETQYF
15	TRBJ2-3	TRBD1	TRBV7-9	CASVPKDRATDTQYF
13	TRBJ2-1	-	TRBV7-2	CASSPPASNEQFF
19	TRBJ2-5	TRBD2	TRBV28	CASSFDPSSGSRNEETQYF
12	TRBJ2-1	-	TRBV10-1	CASSDDYNEQFF
16	TRBJ1-4	-	TRBV30	CAWSFPTGATNEKLFF
15	TRBJ2-1	-	TRBV30	CACPGGVGSYNEQFF
16	TRBJ1-5	-	TRBV5-6	CASSSSWGGNNQPQHF
15	TRBJ2-2	-	TRBV6-4	CASSEEFRGPGELFF
15	TRBJ2-7	-	TRBV29-1	CSVELPGVPSYEQYF
14	TRBJ2-7	TRBD2	TRBV19	CASTPRGVSYEQYF
14	TRBJ2-1	-	TRBV7-8	CASSLTGSLGEQFF
13	TRBJ2-7	-	TRBV27	CASRYGSSYEQYF
15	TRBJ2-1	TRBD1	TRBV6-5	CASSLGQGWANEQFF
14	TRBJ2-7	-	TRBV5-6	CASSLGAGSYEQYF
15	TRBJ2-7	-	TRBV27	CASSLVGAPSYEQYF
15	TRBJ1-5	TRBD1	TRBV19	CASSITGEVNQPQHF
15	TRBJ1-1	-	TRBV11-2	CASSQDGLSNTEAFF
15	TRBJ2-4	-	TRBV29-1	CSVEGPAEAKNIQYF
11	TRBJ1-2	-	TRBV10-3	CAIRNLYGYTF
16	TRBJ2-4	TRBD1	TRBV13	CASSRSGQDDKNIQYF
15	TRBJ2-2	TRBD1	TRBV6-5	CASSYKDRGGGELFF
12	TRBJ2-1	-	TRBV5-1	CASSLARNEQFF
17	TRBJ2-2	-	TRBV15	CATSNLVGGRWTGELFF
14	TRBJ1-2	-	TRBV19	CASSTGDRNYGYTF
15	-	-	TRBV2	CASSEGGVLLYEQYF
18	TRBJ2-2	TRBD2	TRBV7-9	CASFGREGLRANTGELFF
13	TRBJ1-1	TRBD1	TRBV19	CATEGTGHTEAFF
14	TRBJ1-1	-	TRBV5-6	CASSFGQGVVRAFF
17	TRBJ1-1	-	TRBV9	CASSVGYEIGGLTEAFF
14	TRBJ2-5	-	TRBV28	CASSLWDTQETQYF
14	TRBJ2-1	-	TRBV13	CASSLGRNWSEQFF